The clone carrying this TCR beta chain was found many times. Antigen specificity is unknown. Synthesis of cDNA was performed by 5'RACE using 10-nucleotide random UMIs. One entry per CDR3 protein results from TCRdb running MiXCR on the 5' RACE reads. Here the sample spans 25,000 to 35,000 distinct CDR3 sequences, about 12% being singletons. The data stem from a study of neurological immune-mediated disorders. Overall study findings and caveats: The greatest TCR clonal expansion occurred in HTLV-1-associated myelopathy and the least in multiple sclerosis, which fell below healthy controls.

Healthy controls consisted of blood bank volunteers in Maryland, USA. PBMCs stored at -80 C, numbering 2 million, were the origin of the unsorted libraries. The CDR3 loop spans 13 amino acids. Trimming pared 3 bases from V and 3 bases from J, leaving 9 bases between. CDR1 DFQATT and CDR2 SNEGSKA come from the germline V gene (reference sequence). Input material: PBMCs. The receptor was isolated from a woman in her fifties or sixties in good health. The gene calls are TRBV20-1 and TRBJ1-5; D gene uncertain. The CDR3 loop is CSASLPNNQPQHF. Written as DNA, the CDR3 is TGCAGTGCTAGTCTCCCGAACAATCAGCCCCAGCATTTT.